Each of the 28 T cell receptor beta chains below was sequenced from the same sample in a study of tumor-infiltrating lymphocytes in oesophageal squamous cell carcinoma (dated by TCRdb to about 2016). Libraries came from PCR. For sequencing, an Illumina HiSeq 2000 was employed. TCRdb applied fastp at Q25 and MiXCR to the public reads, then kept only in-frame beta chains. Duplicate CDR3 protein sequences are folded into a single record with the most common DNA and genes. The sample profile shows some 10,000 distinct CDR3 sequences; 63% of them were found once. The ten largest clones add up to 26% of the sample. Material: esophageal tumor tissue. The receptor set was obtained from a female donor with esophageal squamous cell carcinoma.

CDR3 sequence reads: CASSSQGANSADTQYF. DNA of the CDR3: TGTGCCAGCAGCTCGCAGGGGGCGAATTCTGCAGATACGCAGTATTTT. V and J are TRBV11-2 and TRBJ2-3, with 8 nucleotides matching TRBD1. From germline, CDR1 is SGHAT and CDR2 FQNNGV. V shed 4 bases and J 4 bases; nucleotides not matched to a gene: 10. This CDR3 is 16 amino acids long.

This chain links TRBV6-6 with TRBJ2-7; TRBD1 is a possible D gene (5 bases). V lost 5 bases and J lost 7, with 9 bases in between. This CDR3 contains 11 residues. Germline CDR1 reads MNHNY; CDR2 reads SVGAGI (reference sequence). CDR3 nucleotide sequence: TGTGCCAGCAGTACCCAGGGTGAGCAGTACTTC. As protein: CASSTQGEQYF.

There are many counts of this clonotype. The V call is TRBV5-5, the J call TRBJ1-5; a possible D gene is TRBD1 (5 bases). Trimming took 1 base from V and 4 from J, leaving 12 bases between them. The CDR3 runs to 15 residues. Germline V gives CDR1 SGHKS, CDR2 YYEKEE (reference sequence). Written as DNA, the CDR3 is TGTGCCAGCAGCTTGTGGGGAGAGGGGAATCAGCCCCAGCATTTT. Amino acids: CASSLWGEGNQPQHF.

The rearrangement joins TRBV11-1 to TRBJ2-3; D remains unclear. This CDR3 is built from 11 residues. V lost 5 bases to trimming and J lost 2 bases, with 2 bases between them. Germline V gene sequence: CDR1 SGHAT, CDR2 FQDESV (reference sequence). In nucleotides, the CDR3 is TGTGCCAGCAGCCCCACAGATACGCAGTATTTT. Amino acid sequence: CASSPTDTQYF.

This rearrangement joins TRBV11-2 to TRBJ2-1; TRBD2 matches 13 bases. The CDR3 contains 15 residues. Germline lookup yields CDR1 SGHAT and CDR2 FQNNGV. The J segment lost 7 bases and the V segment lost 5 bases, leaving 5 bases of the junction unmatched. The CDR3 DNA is TGTGCCAGCAGCCCTACTAGCGGGAGGGGGAATGAGCAGTTCTTC. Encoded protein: CASSPTSGRGNEQFF.

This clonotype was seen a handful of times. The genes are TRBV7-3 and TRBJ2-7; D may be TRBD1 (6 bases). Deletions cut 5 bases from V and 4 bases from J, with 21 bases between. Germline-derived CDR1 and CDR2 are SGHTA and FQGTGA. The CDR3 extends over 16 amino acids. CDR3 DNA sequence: TGTGCCAGCAGCCTAGGGGGTCTAGACCCGATATACGAGCAGTACTTC. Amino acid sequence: CASSLGGLDPIYEQYF.

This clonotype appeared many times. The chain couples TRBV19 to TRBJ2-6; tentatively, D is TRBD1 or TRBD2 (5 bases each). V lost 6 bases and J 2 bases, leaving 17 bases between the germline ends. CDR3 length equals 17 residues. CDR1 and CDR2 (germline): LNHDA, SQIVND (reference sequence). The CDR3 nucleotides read TGTGCCAGTAGCAGGGACGGCCTAGGGGCTGGGGCCAACGTCCTGACTTTC. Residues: CASSRDGLGAGANVLTF.

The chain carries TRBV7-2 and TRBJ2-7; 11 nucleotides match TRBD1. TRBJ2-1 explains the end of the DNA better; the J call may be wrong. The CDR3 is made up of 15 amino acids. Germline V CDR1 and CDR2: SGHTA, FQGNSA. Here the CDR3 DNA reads TGTGCCAGCAGACCCGGGACAGGGGGGGGAAATGAGCAGTTCTTC. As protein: CASRPGTGGGNEQFF.

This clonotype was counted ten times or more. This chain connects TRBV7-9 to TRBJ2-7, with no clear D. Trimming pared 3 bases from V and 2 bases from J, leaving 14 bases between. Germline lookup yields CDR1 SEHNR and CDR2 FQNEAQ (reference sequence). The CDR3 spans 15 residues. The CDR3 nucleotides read TGTGCCAGCAGCTTGAATCAATTGGAACCCTACGAGCAGTACTTC. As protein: CASSLNQLEPYEQYF.

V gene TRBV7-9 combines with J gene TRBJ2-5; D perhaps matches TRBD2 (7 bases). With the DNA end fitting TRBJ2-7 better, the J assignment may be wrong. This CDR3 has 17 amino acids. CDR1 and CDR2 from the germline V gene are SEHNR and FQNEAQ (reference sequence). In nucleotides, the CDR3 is TGTGCCAGCAGCTTAGTGGGGGGGGGGCTAGGTGTCTACGAGCAGTACTTC. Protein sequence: CASSLVGGGLGVYEQYF.

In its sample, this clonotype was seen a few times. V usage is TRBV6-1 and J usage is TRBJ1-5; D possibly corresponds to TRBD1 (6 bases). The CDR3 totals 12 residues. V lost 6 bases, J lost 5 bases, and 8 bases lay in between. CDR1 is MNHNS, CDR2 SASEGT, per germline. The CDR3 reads CASRSGDQPQHF. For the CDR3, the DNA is TGTGCCAGCAGGTCAGGGGATCAGCCCCAGCATTTT.

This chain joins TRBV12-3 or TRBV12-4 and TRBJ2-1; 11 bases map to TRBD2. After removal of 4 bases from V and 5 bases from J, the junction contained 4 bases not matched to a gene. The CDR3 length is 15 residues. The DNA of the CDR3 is TGTGCCAGCAGTTCCGGGACTAGCGGAGACAATGAGCAGTTCTTC. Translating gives CASSSGTSGDNEQFF.

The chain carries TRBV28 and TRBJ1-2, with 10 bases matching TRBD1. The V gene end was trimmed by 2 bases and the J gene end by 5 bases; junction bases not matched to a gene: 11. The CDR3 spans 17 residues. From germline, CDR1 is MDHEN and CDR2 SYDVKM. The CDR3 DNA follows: TGTGCCAGCAGTTTACGTACCGGGACAGGGGTTATATATGGCTACACCTTC. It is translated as CASSLRTGTGVIYGYTF.

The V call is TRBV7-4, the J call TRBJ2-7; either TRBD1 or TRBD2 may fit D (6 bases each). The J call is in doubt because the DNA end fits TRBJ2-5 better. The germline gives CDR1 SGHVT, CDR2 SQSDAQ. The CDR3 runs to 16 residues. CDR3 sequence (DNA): TGTGCCAGCAGCTGGGGGCGTGGGGGGCTACAGGAGACCCAGTACTTC. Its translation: CASSWGRGGLQETQYF.

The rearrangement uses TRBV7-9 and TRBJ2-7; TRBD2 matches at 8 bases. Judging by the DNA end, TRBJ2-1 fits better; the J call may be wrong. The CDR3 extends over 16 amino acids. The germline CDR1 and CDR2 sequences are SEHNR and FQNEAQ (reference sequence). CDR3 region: CASSTFRAGGLNEQFF. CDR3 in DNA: TGTGCCAGCAGCACATTCAGGGCGGGAGGACTCAATGAGCAGTTCTTC.

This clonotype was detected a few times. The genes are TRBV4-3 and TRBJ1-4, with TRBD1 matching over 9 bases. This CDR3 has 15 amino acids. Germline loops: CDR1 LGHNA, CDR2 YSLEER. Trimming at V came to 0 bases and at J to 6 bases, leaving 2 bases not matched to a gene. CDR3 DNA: TGCGCCAGCAGCCAAGAGGGACAGGGTTATGAAAAACTGTTTTTT. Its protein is CASSQEGQGYEKLFF.

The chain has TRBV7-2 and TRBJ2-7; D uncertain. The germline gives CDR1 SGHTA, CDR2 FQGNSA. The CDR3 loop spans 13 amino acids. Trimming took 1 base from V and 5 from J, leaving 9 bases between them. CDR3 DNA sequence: TGTGCCAGCAGCTTAGTTCGGGTCGACGAGCAGTACTTC. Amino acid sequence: CASSLVRVDEQYF.

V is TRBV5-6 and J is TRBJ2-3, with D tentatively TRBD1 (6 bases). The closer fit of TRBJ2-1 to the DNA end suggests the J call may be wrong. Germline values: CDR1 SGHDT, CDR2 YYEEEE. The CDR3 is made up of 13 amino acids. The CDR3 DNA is TGTGCCAGCAGCCGCGGACAGATCAATGAGCAGTTCTTC. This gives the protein CASSRGQINEQFF.

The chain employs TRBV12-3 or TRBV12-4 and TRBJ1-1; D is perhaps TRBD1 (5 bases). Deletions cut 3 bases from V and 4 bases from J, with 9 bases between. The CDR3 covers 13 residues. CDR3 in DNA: TGTGCCAGCAGTTTGAGGAGGGGCACTGAAGCTTTCTTT. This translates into CASSLRRGTEAFF.

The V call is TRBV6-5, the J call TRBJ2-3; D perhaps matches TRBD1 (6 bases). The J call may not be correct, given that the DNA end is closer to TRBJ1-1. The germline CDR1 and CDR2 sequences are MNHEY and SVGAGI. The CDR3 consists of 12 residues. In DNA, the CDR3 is TGTGCCAGCAGAGGAACTGACAGGGAAGCTTTCTTT. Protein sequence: CASRGTDREAFF.

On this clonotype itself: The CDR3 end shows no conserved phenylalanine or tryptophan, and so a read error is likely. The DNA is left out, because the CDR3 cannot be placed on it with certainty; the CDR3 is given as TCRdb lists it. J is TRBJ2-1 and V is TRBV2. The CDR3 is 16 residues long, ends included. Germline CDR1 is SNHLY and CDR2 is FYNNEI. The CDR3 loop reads CASSVSGHLDGYTFGS.

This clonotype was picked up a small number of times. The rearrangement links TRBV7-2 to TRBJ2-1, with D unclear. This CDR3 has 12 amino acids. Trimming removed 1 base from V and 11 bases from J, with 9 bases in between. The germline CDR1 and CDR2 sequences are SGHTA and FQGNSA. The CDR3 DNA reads TGTGCCAGCAGCTTAGTGACCCGTAAGCAGTTCTTC. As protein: CASSLVTRKQFF.

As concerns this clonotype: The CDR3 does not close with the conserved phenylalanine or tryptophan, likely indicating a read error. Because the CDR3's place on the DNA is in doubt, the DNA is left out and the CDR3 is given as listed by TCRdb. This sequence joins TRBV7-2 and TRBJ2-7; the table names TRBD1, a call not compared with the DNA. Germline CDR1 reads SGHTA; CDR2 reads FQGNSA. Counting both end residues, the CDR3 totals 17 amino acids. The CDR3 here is CASSQEGQGAGGYTFGS.

As DNA, the CDR3 is TGTGCCAGCAGGGCGCCGGCCGCCTACGAGCAGTACTTC. This encodes CASRAPAAYEQYF. The V gene is TRBV7-2, the J gene TRBJ2-5, with no clear D. Matching the DNA end better, TRBJ2-7 makes the J call doubtful. The CDR3 spans 13 residues. CDR1 is SGHTA, CDR2 FQGNSA, per germline.

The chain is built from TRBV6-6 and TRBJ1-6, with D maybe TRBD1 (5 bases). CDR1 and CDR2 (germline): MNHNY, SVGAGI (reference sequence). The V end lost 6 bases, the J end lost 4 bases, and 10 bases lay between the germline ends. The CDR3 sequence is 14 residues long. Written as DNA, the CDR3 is TGTGCCAGCAGCGCCGGGACTTATAATTCACCCCTCCACTTT. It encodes CASSAGTYNSPLHF.

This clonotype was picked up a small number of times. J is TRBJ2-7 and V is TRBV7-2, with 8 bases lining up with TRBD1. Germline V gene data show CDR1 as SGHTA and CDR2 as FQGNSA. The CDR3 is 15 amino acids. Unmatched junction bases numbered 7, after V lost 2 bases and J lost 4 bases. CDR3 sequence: CASSLPGQVKYEQYF. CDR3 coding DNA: TGTGCCAGCAGCTTACCGGGACAGGTAAAATACGAGCAGTACTTC.

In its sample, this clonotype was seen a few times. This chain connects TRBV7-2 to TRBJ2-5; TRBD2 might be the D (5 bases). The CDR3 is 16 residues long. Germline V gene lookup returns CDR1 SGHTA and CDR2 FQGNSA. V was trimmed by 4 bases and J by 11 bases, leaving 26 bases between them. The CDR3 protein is CASSSLPLAILEEQYF. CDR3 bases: TGTGCCAGCAGCTCCCTCCCCCTAGCAATATTGGAGGAGCAGTACTTC.

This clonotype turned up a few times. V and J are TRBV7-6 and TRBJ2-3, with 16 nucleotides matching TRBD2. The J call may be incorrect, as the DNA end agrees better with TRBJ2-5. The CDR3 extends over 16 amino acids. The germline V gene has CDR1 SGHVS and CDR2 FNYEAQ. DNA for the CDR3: TGTGCCAGCAGCTCGGGACTAGCGGGAGGGCAAGAGACCCAGTACTTC. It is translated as CASSSGLAGGQETQYF.